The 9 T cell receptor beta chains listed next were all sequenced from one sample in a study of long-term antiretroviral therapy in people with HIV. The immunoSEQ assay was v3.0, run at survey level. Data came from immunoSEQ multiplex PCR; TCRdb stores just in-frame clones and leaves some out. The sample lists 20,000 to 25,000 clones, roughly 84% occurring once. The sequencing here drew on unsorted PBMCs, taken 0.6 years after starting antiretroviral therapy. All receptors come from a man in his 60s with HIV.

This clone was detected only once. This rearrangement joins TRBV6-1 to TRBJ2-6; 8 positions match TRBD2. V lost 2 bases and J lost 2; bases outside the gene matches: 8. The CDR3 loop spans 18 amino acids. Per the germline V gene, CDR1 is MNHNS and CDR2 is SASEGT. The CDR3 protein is CASSERSGRAPGANVLTF. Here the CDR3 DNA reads TGTGCCAGCAGTGAAAGGTCCGGGAGGGCCCCTGGGGCCAACGTCCTGACTTTC.

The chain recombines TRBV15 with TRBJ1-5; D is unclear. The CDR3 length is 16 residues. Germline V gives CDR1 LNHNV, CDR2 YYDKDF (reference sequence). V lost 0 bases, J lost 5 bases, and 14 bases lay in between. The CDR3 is CATSRDTRLSDQPQHF. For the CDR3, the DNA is TGTGCCACCAGCAGAGATACAAGGTTATCGGATCAGCCCCAGCATTTT. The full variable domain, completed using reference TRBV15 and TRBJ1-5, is DAMVIQNPRYQVTQFGKPVTLSCSQTLNHNVMYWYQQKSSQAPKLLFHYYDKDFNNEADTPDNFQSRRPNTSFCFLDIRSPGLGDTAMYLCATSRDTRLSDQPQHFGDGTRLSIL.

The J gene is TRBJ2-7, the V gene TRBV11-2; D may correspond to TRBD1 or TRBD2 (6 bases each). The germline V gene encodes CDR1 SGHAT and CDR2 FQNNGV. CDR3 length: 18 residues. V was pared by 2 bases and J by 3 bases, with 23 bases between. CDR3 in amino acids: CASSLYWGARHSNYEQYF. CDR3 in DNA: TGTGCCAGCAGCTTATATTGGGGGGCCCGCCATTCAAACTACGAGCAGTACTTC.

The CDR3 sequence is CASSTERGENAYNEQFF. CDR3 DNA sequence: TGTGCCAGCAGCACCGAGCGGGGGGAAAACGCCTACAATGAGCAGTTCTTC. The V and J genes are TRBV21-1 and TRBJ2-1; no DNA check was done on the table's D call, TRBD2. TRBV21-1 is a pseudogene. The CDR3 spans 17 residues.

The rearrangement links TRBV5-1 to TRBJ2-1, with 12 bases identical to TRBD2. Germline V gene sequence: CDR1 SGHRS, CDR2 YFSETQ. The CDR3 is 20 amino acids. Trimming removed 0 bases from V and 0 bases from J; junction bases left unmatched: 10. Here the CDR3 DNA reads TGCGCCAGCAGCTTGGCCCTGACTAGCGGGAGCGTTAGCTCCTACAATGAGCAGTTCTTC. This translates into CASSLALTSGSVSSYNEQFF.

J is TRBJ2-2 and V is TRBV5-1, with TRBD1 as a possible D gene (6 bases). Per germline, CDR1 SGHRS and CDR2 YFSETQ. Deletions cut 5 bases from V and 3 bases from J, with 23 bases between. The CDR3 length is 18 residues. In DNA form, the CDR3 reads TGCGCCAGCAGGAAATTCCGGGACAAATTACCCGACACCGGGGAGCTGTTTTTT. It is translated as CASRKFRDKLPDTGELFF.

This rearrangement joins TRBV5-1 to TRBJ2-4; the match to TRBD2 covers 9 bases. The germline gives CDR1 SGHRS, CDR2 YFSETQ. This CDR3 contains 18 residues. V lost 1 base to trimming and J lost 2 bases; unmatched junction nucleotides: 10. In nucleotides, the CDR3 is TGCGCCAGCAGCTTGTACGCGGGAGGGCCCTCGACCAAAAACATTCAGTACTTC. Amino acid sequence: CASSLYAGGPSTKNIQYF.

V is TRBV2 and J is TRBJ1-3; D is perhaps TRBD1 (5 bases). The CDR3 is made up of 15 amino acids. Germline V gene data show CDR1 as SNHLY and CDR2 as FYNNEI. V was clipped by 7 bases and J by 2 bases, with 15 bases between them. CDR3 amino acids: CASTFLGGAGNTIYF. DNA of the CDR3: TGTGCCAGCACCTTCCTGGGGGGGGCTGGAAACACCATATATTTT.

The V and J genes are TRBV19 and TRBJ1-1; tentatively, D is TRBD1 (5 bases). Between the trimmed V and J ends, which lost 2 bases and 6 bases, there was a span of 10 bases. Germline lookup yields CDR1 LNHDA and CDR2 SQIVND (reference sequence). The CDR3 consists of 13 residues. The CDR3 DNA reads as TGTGCCAGTAGTATACGTTTAGGGGCTGAAGCTTTCTTT. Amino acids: CASSIRLGAEAFF.